These 21 T cell receptor beta chains share one sample of origin, sequenced in a study of metastatic and nonmetastatic thyroid tumors. TCRdb re-called clones from the PCR reads using MiXCR. The table records 40,000 to 50,000 clones, roughly 12% of them present only once. Prior to thyroid surgery, none of the patients had received any treatment. Sequences were obtained from blood. These receptor sequences come from a male donor with papillary thyroid cancer or a benign thyroid nodule (not recorded which). Some clones in this sample may be carry-over from other donors' samples.

This clone appeared many times. The chain employs TRBV19 and TRBJ2-5; D might be TRBD1 (5 bases). Between the trimmed V and J ends, which lost 4 bases and 5 bases, there was a span of 11 bases. This CDR3 is 13 amino acids long. From germline, CDR1 is LNHDA and CDR2 SQIVND (reference sequence). The CDR3 nucleotides are TGTGCCAGTAGTAGCAGGGTCGGGGAGACCCAGTACTTC. Encoded protein: CASSSRVGETQYF. The variable domain in full, completed from reference TRBV19 and TRBJ2-5, reads DGGITQSPKYLFRKEGQNVTLSCEQNLNHDAMYWYRQDPGQGLRLIYYSQIVNDFQKGDIAEGYSVSREKKESFPLTVTSAQKNPTAFYLCASSSRVGETQYFGPGTRLLVL.

On this clone: A read error may be the cause here, since a much bigger clone is one base away. This chain connects TRBV9 to TRBJ1-2; no firm D call. The CDR3 has 10 amino acids. Looked up from germline, CDR1 is SGDLS and CDR2 is YYNGEE. CDR3 residues: CASSVYGYAF. The CDR3 DNA reads as TGTGCCAGCAGCGTCTATGGCTACGCCTTC.

This clone was observed at least ten times. The chain is built from TRBV20-1 and TRBJ2-3, with 9 positions matching TRBD2. The length of the CDR3 is 19 residues. V was pared by 2 bases and J by 2 bases, with 17 bases of the junction left unmatched. CDR1 DFQATT and CDR2 SNEGSKA come from the germline V gene (reference sequence). The CDR3 spells CSARRPDRGGRAFTDTQYF. The CDR3 nucleotides are TGCAGTGCTAGACGCCCCGATAGGGGCGGGAGGGCCTTCACAGATACGCAGTATTTT.

This clone was observed at least ten times. One junction end disagrees with the germline gene, perhaps due to a read error. This chain joins TRBV7-8 and TRBJ1-1; D is possibly TRBD1 (5 bases). This CDR3 region has 15 residues. Per germline, CDR1 SGHVS and CDR2 FQNEAQ. The CDR3 bases are TGTGCCAGCAGCATAGCAGCAGGGTTGAACACTGAAGCTTTCTTT. Translating it yields CASSIAAGLNTEAFF.

This clone was recorded at least ten times. The V gene is TRBV7-9, the J gene TRBJ2-2; weak D call: TRBD1 (7 bases). This CDR3 is built from 14 residues. CDR1 SEHNR and CDR2 FQNEAQ come from the germline V gene (reference sequence). Trimming took 4 bases from V and 5 from J, leaving 11 bases between them. In DNA form, the CDR3 reads TGTGCCAGCAGCTCTCCAGGGGGGACCGGGGAGCTGTTTTTT. Encoded protein: CASSSPGGTGELFF.

This clone was seen repeatedly, ten times or more. The chain couples TRBV5-1 to TRBJ2-3; D is tentatively TRBD1 or TRBD2 (5 bases each). The CDR3 spans 14 residues. CDR1 and CDR2 from the germline V gene are SGHRS and YFSETQ. V was cut by 3 bases and J by 2 bases, with 10 bases left in between. The CDR3 sequence is CASSYKGTTDTQYF. DNA of the CDR3: TGCGCCAGCAGCTATAAGGGGACCACAGATACGCAGTATTTT.

This clone came up a few times. This chain joins TRBV10-2 and TRBJ2-3; 8 positions agree with TRBD2. The germline V gene has CDR1 WSHSY and CDR2 SAAADI. The trim removed 5 bases at V and 1 base at J, leaving 8 bases unmatched. This CDR3 is 16 amino acids long. CDR3 amino acids: CASSPEGREGTDTQYF. The CDR3 DNA reads as TGCGCCAGCAGTCCCGAGGGGCGGGAGGGCACAGATACGCAGTATTTT.

This clone showed up many times. The J gene is TRBJ1-3, the V gene TRBV14; possibly TRBD1 for D (6 bases). The CDR3 length is 16 residues. The germline V gene encodes CDR1 SGHDN and CDR2 FVKESK. The ends were cut back, 0 bases at V and 3 bases at J, with 12 bases in the middle. The CDR3: CASSQDLGGHGNTIYF. For the CDR3, the DNA is TGTGCCAGCAGCCAAGATTTGGGGGGCCATGGAAACACCATATATTTT.

This clone was recorded many times. The V gene is TRBV4-1, the J gene TRBJ2-3; no firm D call. The CDR3 is 11 residues long. CDR1 is MGHRA and CDR2 is YSYEKL in the germline V gene. With 6 bases removed from V and 2 bases from J, the gap between germline ends came to 3 bases. For the CDR3, the DNA is TGCGCCAGCAGTTACACAGATACGCAGTATTTT. Translated, it gives CASSYTDTQYF.

This clone was observed many times. This chain uses TRBV30 with TRBJ1-3; D may be TRBD1 (5 bases). The length of the CDR3 is 14 residues. V was pared by 0 bases and J by 3 bases, with 9 bases between. The germline V gene encodes CDR1 GTSNPN and CDR2 SVGIG (reference sequence). The CDR3 sequence: CAWSVWGSGNTIYF. CDR3 DNA sequence: TGTGCCTGGAGTGTCTGGGGGAGTGGAAACACCATATATTTT.

Ten or more counts support this clone. Other DNA sequences in this specimen translate into the identical CDR3. J is TRBJ2-3 and V is TRBV10-2; D may be TRBD2 (5 bases). Trimming stripped 4 bases from V and 0 bases from J, with 11 bases between. The CDR3 runs to 15 residues. From germline, CDR1 is WSHSY and CDR2 SAAADI. This CDR3 reads CASSVKRPSTDTQYF. CDR3 coding DNA: TGCGCCAGCAGTGTGAAGCGGCCTAGCACAGATACGCAGTATTTT.

This clone is labeled as medium-sized (0.01 to 0.1%). V usage is TRBV7-2 and J usage is TRBJ2-7, with 8 nucleotides matching TRBD2. The CDR3 runs to 15 residues. V gave up 5 bases and J gave up 2 bases; unmatched junction bases: 8. The germline gives CDR1 SGHTA, CDR2 FQGNSA. CDR3 loop: CASSPPGLGTYEQYF. The CDR3 DNA sequence: TGTGCCAGCAGCCCACCGGGACTAGGCACCTACGAGCAGTACTTC.

This clone occurred many times. The chain is built from TRBV12-3 or TRBV12-4 and TRBJ1-5, with D tentatively TRBD1 (6 bases). CDR3 length: 14 residues. V was clipped by 5 bases and J by 7 bases, with 15 bases between them. CDR3 nucleotide sequence: TGTGCCAGCAGTGTAGACAGGCTAAGGCAGCCCCAGCATTTT. This codes for CASSVDRLRQPQHF.

The rearrangement uses TRBV20-1 and TRBJ2-7, with D unresolved. Germline CDR1 reads DFQATT; CDR2 reads SNEGSKA (reference sequence). The CDR3 spans 17 residues. Deletions cut 1 base from V and 0 bases from J, with 19 bases between. CDR3 amino acids: CSARGFGATTSSYEQYF. CDR3 DNA: TGCAGTGCTAGAGGTTTCGGCGCGACAACGAGCTCCTACGAGCAGTACTTC.

This chain connects TRBV18 to TRBJ2-6, with a tentative D call TRBD2 (5 bases). The V gene lost 5 bases and the J gene lost 5 bases, with 10 bases spanning the gap. The V gene's germline CDR1 is KGHSH and CDR2 LQKENI. The CDR3 spans 14 residues. The CDR3 protein is CASSWESRANVLTF. Written as DNA, the CDR3 is TGTGCCAGCTCATGGGAGTCCCGGGCCAACGTCCTGACTTTC.

The rearrangement joins TRBV5-5 to TRBJ1-4; 8 bases align to TRBD1. This CDR3 spans 14 amino acids. Trimming cost V 5 bases and J 5 bases; bases outside gene matches: 5. The germline V gene encodes CDR1 SGHKS and CDR2 YYEKEE (reference sequence). In nucleotides, the CDR3 is TGTGCCAGCAGGTTGACAGGGGCAAATGAAAAACTGTTTTTT. As protein: CASRLTGANEKLFF.

At least ten counts were recorded for this clone. A much larger clone differs by one base, so this may be a read error. The chain recombines TRBV28 with TRBJ2-7; D gene unclear. V lost 5 bases and J 0 bases, leaving 17 bases between the germline ends. Germline V gene data show CDR1 as MDHEN and CDR2 as SYDVKM. The CDR3 sequence is 16 residues long. The CDR3 DNA is TGTGCCAGCAGTACGCCGACTGGCAGCTACTCCTACGAGCAGTACTTC. This sequence encodes CASSTPTGSYSYEQYF.

The chain recombines TRBV2 with TRBJ2-5; no clear D. CDR1 SNHLY and CDR2 FYNNEI come from the germline V gene. V lost 7 bases to trimming and J lost 3 bases, with 18 bases between them. CDR3 length: 15 residues. Here the CDR3 DNA reads TGTGCCAGCAAAACCACCCGTCTTCCAAAAGAGACCCAGTACTTC. This sequence encodes CASKTTRLPKETQYF.

Notes on this clone: It may be a read error: a sequence one base away is much more abundant. V usage is TRBV30 and J usage is TRBJ2-7; 8 bases match TRBD2. CDR3 length equals 15 residues. The V gene end was trimmed by 7 bases and the J gene end by 3 bases; junction bases not matched to a gene: 14. Germline CDR1 reads GTSNPN; CDR2 reads SVGIG (reference sequence). CDR3 amino acids: CALTHRGGPHYEQYF. The CDR3 DNA follows: TGTGCCTTGACGCACCGGGGGGGGCCTCACTACGAGCAGTACTTC.

Note on this clone: Given a much more abundant clone one base away, this may be a read error. V usage is TRBV30 and J usage is TRBJ2-7; no reliable D call. The germline V gene has CDR1 GTSNPN and CDR2 SVGIG (reference sequence). The CDR3 contains 11 residues. Trimming left V 5 bases short and J 3 bases short, with 8 bases between. DNA of the CDR3: TGTGCCTGGGACGCGGTCTACGAGCAGTACTTC. The encoded protein is CAWDAVYEQYF.

This clone was picked up many times. V usage is TRBV20-1 and J usage is TRBJ2-3, with 8 bases lining up with TRBD2. Germline V gene sequence: CDR1 DFQATT, CDR2 SNEGSKA (reference sequence). V trimming: 0 bases; J trimming: 6 bases; junction bases outside the gene matches: 11. There are 16 residues in the CDR3. The chain's CDR3 is CSARDIASGGCDTQYF. CDR3 in DNA: TGCAGTGCTAGAGATATAGCAAGCGGGGGTTGTGATACGCAGTATTTT.